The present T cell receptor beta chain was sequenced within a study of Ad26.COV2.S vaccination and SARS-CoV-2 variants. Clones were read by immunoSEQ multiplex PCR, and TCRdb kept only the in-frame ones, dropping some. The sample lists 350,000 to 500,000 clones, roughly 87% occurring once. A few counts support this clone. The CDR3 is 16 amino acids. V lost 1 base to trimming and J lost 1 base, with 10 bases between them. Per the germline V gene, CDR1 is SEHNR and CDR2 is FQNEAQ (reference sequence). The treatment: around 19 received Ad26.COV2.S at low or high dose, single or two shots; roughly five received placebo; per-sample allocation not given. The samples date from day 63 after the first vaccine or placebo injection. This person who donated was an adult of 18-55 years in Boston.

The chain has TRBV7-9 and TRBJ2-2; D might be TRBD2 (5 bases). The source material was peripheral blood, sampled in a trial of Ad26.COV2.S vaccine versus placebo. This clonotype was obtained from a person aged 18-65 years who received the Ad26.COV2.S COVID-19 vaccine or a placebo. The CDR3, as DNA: TGTGCCAGCAGCTTAGAGGTGCGGGTGAACACCGGGGAGCTGTTTTTT. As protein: CASSLEVRVNTGELFF.